These 2 T cell receptor beta chains were sequenced from one sample in a study of shared clonotypes between healthy human individuals. Profiling relied on immunoSEQ multiplex PCR, and the TCRdb table lists in-frame clones only, not all of them. The sample holds 400,000 to 550,000 clones, 70% to 85% seen once. Sequencing was carried out using PBMCs. The source of these receptors is a woman in her thirties or forties in good health. Some clones in this sample may be carry-over from other donors' samples.

The chain is built from TRBV28 and TRBJ2-5, with TRBD1 matching over 8 bases. The J call could be wrong; TRBJ2-7 is a better fit for the DNA end. There are 14 residues in the CDR3. The germline gives CDR1 MDHEN, CDR2 SYDVKM. The CDR3 DNA follows: TGTGCCAGCAGTTTCAGGGGGCGATCCTACGAGCAGTACTTC. Protein product: CASSFRGRSYEQYF.

DNA of the CDR3: TGTGCCAGCAGTCCCACCACAGGGTTGGGAAACATTCAGTACTTC. It encodes CASSPTTGLGNIQYF. The V gene is TRBV28, the J gene TRBJ2-4; tentatively, D is TRBD1 (6 bases). V lost 5 bases, J lost 6 bases, and 17 bases lay in between. The CDR3 contains 15 residues. Germline CDR1 reads MDHEN; CDR2 reads SYDVKM.